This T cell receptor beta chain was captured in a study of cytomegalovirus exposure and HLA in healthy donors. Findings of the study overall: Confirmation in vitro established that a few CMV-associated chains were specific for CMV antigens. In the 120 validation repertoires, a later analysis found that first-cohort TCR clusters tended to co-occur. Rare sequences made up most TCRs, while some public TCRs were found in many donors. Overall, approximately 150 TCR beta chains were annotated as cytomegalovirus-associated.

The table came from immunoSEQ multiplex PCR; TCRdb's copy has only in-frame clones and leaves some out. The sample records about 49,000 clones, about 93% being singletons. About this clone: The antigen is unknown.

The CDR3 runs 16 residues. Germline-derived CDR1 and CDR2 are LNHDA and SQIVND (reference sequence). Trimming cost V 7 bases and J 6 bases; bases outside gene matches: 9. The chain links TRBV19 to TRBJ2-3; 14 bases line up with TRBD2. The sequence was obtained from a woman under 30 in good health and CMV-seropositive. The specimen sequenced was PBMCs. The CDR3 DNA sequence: TGTGCCAGTAACACGGGACTAGCGGGAGTTCGCGATACGCAGTATTTT. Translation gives CASNTGLAGVRDTQYF.